These T cell receptor beta chains were read from a single sample in a study of shared T cell receptors in the human thymus. Using immunoSEQ multiplex PCR, the repertoire was profiled, and TCRdb retains in-frame clones only, with some absent. The sample has about 610,000 clones; approximately 90% are singletons. These sequences were also reported in another study, on human thymus T cells.

What was sequenced was thymocytes. The receptors derive from a boy younger than two with a congenital heart defect. Each CDR3 is given with its conserved first and last residue. D genes are given only for firm matches. Only some rows state a clone size, as once, few, many or a class for expanded clones.

j_gene	v_gene	d_gene	abundance	CDR3aa
TRBJ2-1	TRBV6-5	TRBD2	NA	CASSPLAGACNEQFF
TRBJ1-1	TRBV28	NA	few	CASSTDMTLGAEAFF
TRBJ1-4	TRBV30	NA	NA	CAWSVGQGSNEKLFF
TRBJ2-1	TRBV19	NA	NA	CASSIHRSGDYNEQFF
TRBJ1-5	TRBV2	TRBD1	few	CASREDREIKASNQPQHF
TRBJ2-1	TRBV5-4	NA	NA	CASSASGHPNNNEQFF
TRBJ2-7	TRBV10-1	NA	NA	CASSPDGAQSYEQYF
TRBJ2-1	TRBV30	NA	once	CAWSGRNEQFF
TRBJ2-2	TRBV4-3	TRBD2	NA	CASSPGGTGELFF
TRBJ1-2	TRBV2	TRBD1	NA	CASSRQGSKSNYGYTF
TRBJ2-7	TRBV23-1	NA	NA	CASTRPRAHEQYF
TRBJ2-7	TRBV11-2	TRBD2	NA	CASSFMAGGPSYEQYF
TRBJ2-1	TRBV27	TRBD2	NA	CASQSSGGGRYNEQFF
TRBJ2-5	TRBV7-7	NA	NA	CASSPRLVRSLETQYF
TRBJ2-7	TRBV6-5	TRBD2	NA	CASSLGLAGNLYEQYF
TRBJ2-1	TRBV4-3	NA	NA	CASSQDSLIPFNEQFF
TRBJ2-1	TRBV5-1	TRBD2	NA	CASSLGGLEFHEQFF
TRBJ2-3	TRBV5-1	NA	NA	CASHVTRSDTQYF
TRBJ2-7	TRBV11-1	TRBD2	NA	CASSVPGRANEQYF
TRBJ1-1	TRBV15	TRBD1	NA	CATSSGQGGNTEAFF
TRBJ2-1	TRBV2	NA	NA	CASKRADSYNEQFF
TRBJ1-1	TRBV4-3	NA	once	CASSQGALNTEAFF
TRBJ2-7	TRBV11-2	NA	NA	CASRGRPTYEQYF
TRBJ1-1	TRBV18	NA	NA	CASSPTSRGDDPNTEAFF
TRBJ2-5	TRBV7-7	NA	NA	CASSLAVLGETQYF
TRBJ1-1	TRBV7-2	TRBD1	NA	CASSLQRGQDTEAFF
TRBJ1-1	TRBV5-4	NA	NA	CASSPDTNTEAFF
TRBJ2-5	TRBV4-1	TRBD1	NA	CASSHQGVVAPKETQYF
TRBJ2-7	TRBV4-3	NA	NA	CASSQKERSVVHEQYF
TRBJ2-7	TRBV18	TRBD1	NA	CASSLGQQLPYEQYF